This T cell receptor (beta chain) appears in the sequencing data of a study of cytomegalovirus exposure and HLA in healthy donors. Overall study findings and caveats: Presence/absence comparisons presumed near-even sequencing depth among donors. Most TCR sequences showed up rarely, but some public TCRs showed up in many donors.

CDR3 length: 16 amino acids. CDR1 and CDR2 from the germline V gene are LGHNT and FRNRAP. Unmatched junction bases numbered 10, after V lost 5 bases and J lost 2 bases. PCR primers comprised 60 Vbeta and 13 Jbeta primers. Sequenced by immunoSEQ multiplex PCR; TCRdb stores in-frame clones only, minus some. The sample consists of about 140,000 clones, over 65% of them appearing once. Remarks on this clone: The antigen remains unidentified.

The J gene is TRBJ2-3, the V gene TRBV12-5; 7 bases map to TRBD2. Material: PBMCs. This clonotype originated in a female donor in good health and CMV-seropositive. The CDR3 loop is CASGPGTNPYTDTQYF. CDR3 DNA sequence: TGTGCTAGTGGTCCCGGGACTAACCCCTACACAGATACGCAGTATTTT. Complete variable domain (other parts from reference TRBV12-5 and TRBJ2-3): DARVTQTPRHKVTEMGQEVTMRCQPILGHNTVFWYRQTMMQGLELLAYFRNRAPLDDSGMPKDRFSAEMPDATLATLKIQPSEPRDSAVYFCASGPGTNPYTDTQYFGPGTRLTVL.